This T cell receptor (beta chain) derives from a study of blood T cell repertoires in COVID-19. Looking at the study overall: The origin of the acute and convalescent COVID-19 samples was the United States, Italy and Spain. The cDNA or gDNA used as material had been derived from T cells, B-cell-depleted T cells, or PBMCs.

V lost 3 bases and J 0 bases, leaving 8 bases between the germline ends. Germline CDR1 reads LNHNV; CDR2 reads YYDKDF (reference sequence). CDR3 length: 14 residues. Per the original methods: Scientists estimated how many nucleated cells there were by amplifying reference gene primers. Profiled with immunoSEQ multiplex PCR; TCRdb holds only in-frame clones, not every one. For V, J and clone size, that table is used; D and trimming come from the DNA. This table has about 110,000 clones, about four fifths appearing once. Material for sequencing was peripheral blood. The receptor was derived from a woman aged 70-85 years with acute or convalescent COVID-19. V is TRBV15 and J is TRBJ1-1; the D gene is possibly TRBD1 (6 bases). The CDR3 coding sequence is TGTGCCACCAGCAGGGGGACACTGAACACTGAAGCTTTCTTT. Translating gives CATSRGTLNTEAFF.